This passage covers 3 T cell receptor beta chains from one sample sequenced in a study of glioma-infiltrating T cells. Using RNA template, CDR3s of TCR alpha and beta were amplified with iRepertoire arm-PCR. TCRdb processed the multiplex PCR reads anew with MiXCR; each CDR3 protein has one entry. The sample includes approximately 400,000 distinct CDR3 sequences, more than 35% of them seen just once. The specimen was glioma tissue, nonneoplastic brain tissue, or PBMCs (not recorded which). Receptors originate from a human donor with low-grade glioma or glioblastoma, undergoing nonglioma brain surgery, or in good health (not recorded which).

To note about this clonotype: A read error may explain this, as a much larger clone is one base away. The gene calls are TRBV27 and TRBJ2-7; 11 bases are shared with TRBD2. J was trimmed by 5 bases and V by 6 bases; bases with no gene match: 9. This CDR3 is built from 15 residues. The germline gives CDR1 MNHEY, CDR2 SMNVEV (reference sequence). The CDR3 loop is CASSLLAGVGDEQYF. In DNA, the CDR3 is TGTGCCAGCAGCCTACTAGCGGGAGTAGGCGACGAGCAGTACTTC.

This clonotype was detected a few times. This chain uses TRBV28 with TRBJ2-7; TRBD1 agrees at 9 bases. CDR1 is MDHEN and CDR2 is SYDVKM in the germline V gene. The CDR3 spans 14 residues. V shed 6 bases and J 5 bases; nucleotides not matched to a gene: 8. CDR3 nucleotide sequence: TGTGCCAGCAGCACCCGGGACAGGGCTGACGAGCAGTACTTC. Translated: CASSTRDRADEQYF. Looking up the rest from reference TRBV28 and TRBJ2-7 gives the full variable domain: DVKVTQSSRYLVKRTGEKVFLECVQDMDHENMFWYRQDPGLGLRLIYFSYDVKMKEKGDIPEGYSVSREKKERFSLILESASTNQTSMYLCASSTRDRADEQYFGPGTRLTVT.

This clonotype was observed at least ten times. The chain combines TRBV10-2 with TRBJ1-1; D is unresolved. Germline V gene data show CDR1 as WSHSY and CDR2 as SAAADI. The germline V and J ends were trimmed by 7 bases and 5 bases, with 17 bases remaining between them. This CDR3 spans 14 amino acids. The CDR3 nucleotides are TGCGCCAGCACCGAGGCCCCGAGGTGGACTGAAGCTTTCTTT. Protein: CASTEAPRWTEAFF.